Below, 7 T cell receptor beta chains from the same sample are listed, as sequenced in a study of blood T cell repertoires in COVID-19. Profiling relied on immunoSEQ multiplex PCR, and the TCRdb table lists in-frame clones only, not all of them. The sample comprises some 130,000 clones, 70% to 90% of which are singletons, and 15% to 20% rests with the top ten. The specimen was peripheral blood. Receptors originate from a woman in her 50s who had recovered from COVID-19.

V is TRBV4-3 and J is TRBJ1-3; TRBD1 aligns across 9 bases. The CDR3 loop spans 16 amino acids. Looked up from germline, CDR1 is LGHNA and CDR2 is YSLEER. V lost 3 bases, J lost 2 bases, and 5 bases stayed unmatched. This CDR3 reads CASSHSNRGPGNTIYF. CDR3 DNA: TGCGCCAGCAGCCACTCAAACAGGGGGCCTGGAAACACCATATATTTT.

This chain joins TRBV30 and TRBJ1-5; D perhaps matches TRBD1 (5 bases). V lost 0 bases, J lost 6 bases, and 9 bases lay in between. The CDR3 sequence is 13 residues long. Per the germline V gene, CDR1 is GTSNPN and CDR2 is SVGIG (reference sequence). For the CDR3, the DNA is TGTGCCTGGAGTGTACAGGACGTTCAGCCCCAGCATTTT. Its translation is CAWSVQDVQPQHF. Looking up the rest from reference TRBV30 and TRBJ1-5 gives the full variable domain: SQTIHQWPATLVQPVGSPLSLECTVEGTSNPNLYWYRQAAGRGLQLLFYSVGIGQISSEVPQNLSASRPQDRQFILSSKKLLLSDSGFYLCAWSVQDVQPQHFGDGTRLSIL.

This clone occurred once. The gene calls are TRBV3-1 (or the pseudogene TRBV3-2) and TRBJ2-1; TRBD1 aligns across 8 bases. The CDR3 covers 15 residues. Germline assignment: CDR1 LGHDT and CDR2 YNNKEL (reference sequence). Trimming at V came to 5 bases and at J to 2 bases, leaving 5 bases not matched to a gene. CDR3 coding DNA: TGTGCCAGCAGCGTAGGACAGGGCCCCTACAATGAGCAGTTCTTC. Translation: CASSVGQGPYNEQFF.

The gene calls are TRBV11-2 and TRBJ1-3; D unresolved. CDR3 length: 15 amino acids. CDR1 SGHAT and CDR2 FQNNGV come from the germline V gene. V was pared by 0 bases and J by 1 base, with 7 bases between. The CDR3 coding sequence is TGTGCCAGCAGCTTAGACCCCTTGTCTGGAAACACCATATATTTT. Amino acid sequence: CASSLDPLSGNTIYF.

This clone was picked up one time. This chain connects TRBV10-2 to TRBJ1-5, with a tentative D call TRBD1 (6 bases). The CDR3 spans 16 residues. Germline CDR1 WSHSY, CDR2 SAAADI. The V end lost 1 base, the J end lost 10 bases, and 20 bases lay between the germline ends. DNA of the CDR3: TGCGCCAGCAGTGAGTTGTGGACAGTAGCAATCAGCCCCCAGCATTTT. Translating it yields CASSELWTVAISPQHF.

The chain couples TRBV5-1 to TRBJ2-2; 12 positions agree with TRBD2. Germline V gene data show CDR1 as SGHRS and CDR2 as YFSETQ. The length of the CDR3 is 17 residues. The V segment lost 4 bases and the J segment 6 bases; nucleotides outside the gene matches: 10. The CDR3 DNA follows: TGCGCCAGCAGCCCTGGACGACTAGCGGGAGAAGCCGGGGAGCTGTTTTTT. Translating it yields CASSPGRLAGEAGELFF. The full variable domain, rest sourced from reference TRBV5-1 and TRBJ2-2, is KAGVTQTPRYLIKTRGQQVTLSCSPISGHRSVSWYQQTPGQGLQFLFEYFSETQRNKGNFPGRFSGRQFSNSRSEMNVSTLELGDSALYLCASSPGRLAGEAGELFFGEGSRLTVL.

This rearrangement joins TRBV5-1 to TRBJ2-3; 11 bases match TRBD2. The CDR3 length is 16 residues. Germline V lookup: CDR1 SGHRS, CDR2 YFSETQ. J gave up 2 bases and V 4 bases, and 6 bases lay outside the gene matches. The CDR3 DNA reads TGCGCCAGCAGCGCGTATAGCGGGAGGGACACAGATACGCAGTATTTT. Translation gives CASSAYSGRDTDTQYF.